Ten or more counts support the clone carrying this T cell receptor beta chain. This may come from a read error, since a much larger clone is one base off. The identical CDR3 is also encoded by other nucleotide sequences in the sample. This entry belongs to a study of metastatic and nonmetastatic thyroid tumors. The CDR3 loop spans 15 amino acids. CDR1 is MDHEN and CDR2 is SYDVKM in the germline V gene. None of the patients had undergone any treatment ahead of thyroid surgery. Through MiXCR, TCRdb re-clonotyped the PCR reads. The sample has about 64,000 clones; under 5% are singletons. The sequenced sample consisted of blood. This TCR derives from a female donor with papillary thyroid cancer or a benign thyroid nodule (not recorded which). Some clones in this sample may be carry-over from other donors' samples. The chain links TRBV28 to TRBJ2-3, with a possible D match to TRBD1 (6 bases). The CDR3 bases are TGTGCCAGTAGTTTTTGGGGGCCTAGCACAGATACGCAGTATTTT. It specifies CASSFWGPSTDTQYF.